A selection of T cell receptor beta chains follows, all from one sample in a study of blood T cell repertoires in COVID-19. Using immunoSEQ multiplex PCR, the repertoire was profiled, and TCRdb retains in-frame clones only, with some absent. The repertoire consists of over 200,000 clones, with about 83% occurring once and the leading ten covering roughly 6.2%. The source material was peripheral blood. Receptors were obtained from a man aged 55-75 years who had recovered from COVID-19. Each CDR3 is given with its conserved first and last residue. A D gene is named only where the DNA matches it firmly. Size values are once, few and many counts, or a class for expanded clones, and some rows have none.

d_call | clone_size | j_call | v_call | cdr3_length | cdr3_aa | cdr3_nt
TRBD2 | - | TRBJ2-1 | TRBV7-3 | 19 | CASSLIARSGGRSYNEQFF | TGTGCCAGCAGCTTAATAGCACGCAGCGGGGGAAGGTCCTACAATGAGCAGTTCTTC
TRBD2 | - | TRBJ2-1 | TRBV9 | 17 | CASSVGLAGGGNNEQFF | TGTGCCAGCAGCGTCGGACTAGCGGGAGGGGGGAACAATGAGCAGTTCTTC
- | once | TRBJ1-2 | TRBV5-1 | 13 | CASSRGGDYGYTF | TGCGCCAGCAGCAGGGGCGGGGACTATGGCTACACCTTC
- | - | TRBJ1-4 | TRBV27 | 14 | CASSSGGRNEKLFF | TGTGCCAGCAGTTCTGGGGGCCGTAATGAAAAACTGTTTTTT
- | - | TRBJ1-2 | TRBV7-9 | 15 | CASSLATPLATGYTF | TGTGCCAGCAGCTTAGCCACACCTCTTGCCACTGGCTACACCTTC
- | - | TRBJ1-2 | TRBV12-3/TRBV12-4 | 13 | CASSLRQNYGYTF | TGTGCCAGCAGTTTAAGACAGAACTATGGCTACACCTTC
- | few | TRBJ2-3 | TRBV5-6 | 13 | CASSLAGKDTQYF | TGTGCCAGCAGCTTGGCAGGAAAAGATACGCAGTATTTT
- | few | TRBJ1-1 | TRBV6-1 | 13 | CASSEDYYTEAFF | TGTGCCAGCAGCGAAGACTATTACACTGAAGCTTTCTTT
TRBD1 | - | TRBJ1-1 | TRBV30 | 18 | CAWSVTPHNRGRETEAFF | TGTGCCTGGAGTGTAACCCCCCATAACAGGGGGCGAGAAACTGAAGCTTTCTTT
TRBD1 | - | TRBJ1-6 | TRBV30 | 13 | CAWKTGEHSPLHF | TGTGCCTGGAAGACAGGGGAGCATTCACCCCTCCACTTT
TRBD2 | - | TRBJ2-3 | TRBV3-1/TRBV3-2 | 13 | CASSLLGTSSQYF | TGTGCCAGCAGCCTCCTGGGGACTAGCTCGCAGTATTTT
TRBD1 | - | TRBJ1-1 | TRBV7-8 | 18 | CASSLVAAGTGVRTEAFF | TGTGCCAGCAGCTTAGTTGCAGCAGGGACAGGGGTTCGTACTGAAGCTTTCTTT
TRBD1 | - | TRBJ2-5 | TRBV3-1/TRBV3-2 | 16 | CASRPFRDRVDETQYF | TGTGCCAGCAGACCATTCCGGGACAGGGTGGATGAGACCCAGTACTTC
TRBD1 | - | TRBJ1-1 | TRBV11-2 | 14 | CASSYNRGWTEAFF | TGTGCCAGCAGCTACAACAGGGGTTGGACTGAAGCTTTCTTT
TRBD1 | once | TRBJ2-3 | TRBV5-1 | 16 | CASSPRRGPSPDTQYF | TGCGCCAGCAGCCCCCGCAGGGGGCCATCCCCAGATACGCAGTATTTT
- | many | TRBJ1-4 | TRBV6-5 | 13 | CASSSFRGEKLFF | TGTGCCAGCAGTTCTTTCCGGGGGGAAAAACTGTTTTTT
- | - | TRBJ2-7 | TRBV24-1 | 15 | CATSAGRDGNYEQYF | TGTGCCACCAGTGCCGGGCGGGACGGGAACTACGAGCAGTACTTC
- | - | TRBJ1-3 | TRBV28 | 14 | CASSKSNSGNTIYF | TGTGCCAGCAGTAAATCCAACTCTGGAAACACCATATATTTT
TRBD2 | - | TRBJ2-7 | TRBV27 | 13 | CASRTSGAYEQYF | TGTGCCAGCAGGACTAGCGGTGCCTACGAGCAGTACTTC
TRBD1 | - | TRBJ2-7 | TRBV10-2 | 16 | CASSGVRTGATYEQYF | TGCGCCAGCAGTGGAGTAAGAACAGGGGCTACCTACGAGCAGTACTTC
TRBD1 | - | TRBJ2-5 | TRBV3-1/TRBV3-2 | 15 | CASSQERDRGETQYF | TGTGCCAGCAGCCAAGAGCGGGACAGGGGAGAGACCCAGTACTTC
- | - | TRBJ2-7 | TRBV7-2 | 11 | CASSLEHEQYF | TGTGCCAGCAGCTTAGAGCACGAGCAGTACTTC
- | - | TRBJ2-7 | TRBV27 | 13 | CASSPYDSYEQYF | TGTGCCAGCAGTCCATACGACAGCTACGAGCAGTACTTC
- | - | TRBJ2-7 | TRBV4-3 | 13 | CASSRGLGYEQYF | TGCGCCAGCAGCAGGGGTCTAGGCTACGAGCAGTACTTC
- | - | TRBJ1-6 | TRBV3-1/TRBV3-2 | 15 | CASSRTGPPGRPLHF | TGTGCCAGCAGCCGAACCGGACCCCCGGGGAGACCCCTCCACTTT
TRBD2 | - | TRBJ2-1 | TRBV4-1 | 16 | CASSQVSGTRGGEQFF | TGCGCCAGCAGCCAAGTTTCCGGGACTAGAGGAGGTGAGCAGTTCTTC
- | - | TRBJ2-3 | TRBV6-5 | 12 | CASSLELDTQYF | TGTGCCAGCAGCCTGGAGTTAGATACGCAGTATTTT
- | - | TRBJ1-1 | TRBV28 | 15 | CASRRGGASTTEAFF | TGTGCCAGCAGGCGGGGGGGCGCGTCCACCACTGAAGCTTTCTTT
TRBD1 | - | TRBJ1-2 | TRBV19 | 14 | CASSPPTGNYGYTF | TGTGCCAGTAGTCCTCCGACAGGGAACTATGGCTACACCTTC
- | once | TRBJ2-3 | TRBV25-1 | 14 | CASMGALSTDTQYF | TGTGCCAGCATGGGGGCCCTGAGCACAGATACGCAGTATTTT
TRBD1 | - | TRBJ1-3 | TRBV7-9 | 15 | CASSPARGSGNTIYF | TGTGCCAGCAGCCCAGCCAGGGGGTCTGGAAACACCATATATTTT
TRBD1 | - | TRBJ1-1 | TRBV18 | 14 | CASSPPGGPTEAFF | TGTGCCAGCTCACCTCCAGGGGGCCCGACTGAAGCTTTCTTT
- | - | TRBJ2-7 | TRBV5-5 | 15 | CASSLYAGVTYEQYF | TGTGCCAGCAGCTTGTATGCAGGGGTCACCTACGAGCAGTACTTC
- | - | TRBJ1-2 | TRBV7-2 | 13 | CASSLGPSDGYTF | TGTGCCAGCAGCTTAGGGCCCAGCGATGGCTACACCTTC
- | - | TRBJ2-3 | TRBV7-9 | 15 | CASIQLVSSTDTQYF | TGTGCCAGCATCCAACTAGTTTCTAGCACAGATACGCAGTATTTT
- | - | TRBJ1-2 | TRBV7-9 | 15 | CASRGGDEPNYGYTF | TGTGCCAGCAGGGGAGGAGACGAACCTAACTATGGCTACACCTTC
TRBD1 | - | TRBJ1-5 | TRBV10-3 | 15 | CAISETRQGHQPQHF | TGTGCCATCAGTGAAACCAGACAGGGGCATCAGCCCCAGCATTTT
TRBD1 | few | TRBJ1-6 | TRBV2 | 15 | CASRMDRGRSSPLHF | TGTGCCAGCAGAATGGACAGGGGCCGCTCTTCACCCCTCCACTTT
- | - | TRBJ2-7 | TRBV5-1 | 12 | CASSWDSEAQYF | TGCGCCAGCAGCTGGGACTCGGAGGCGCAGTACTTC
- | - | TRBJ1-1 | TRBV12-3/TRBV12-4 | 13 | CASSPSQGMSAFF | TGTGCCAGCAGCCCGTCCCAGGGGATGTCAGCTTTCTTT
- | - | TRBJ2-5 | TRBV27 | 12 | CASRKLEETQYF | TGTGCCAGCAGGAAACTGGAGGAGACCCAGTACTTC
- | - | TRBJ1-2 | TRBV3-1/TRBV3-2 | 14 | CASSQAYSYYGYTF | TGTGCCAGCAGCCAAGCTTACAGCTACTATGGCTACACCTTC
- | - | TRBJ2-1 | TRBV4-1 | 16 | CASSLLYGGAYNEQFF | TGCGCCAGCAGCCTACTCTACGGGGGAGCCTACAATGAGCAGTTCTTC
TRBD1 | few | TRBJ1-6 | TRBV14 | 15 | CASSRGQGLNSPLHF | TGTGCCAGCAGCCGGGGACAGGGACTGAATTCACCCCTCCACTTT
TRBD1 | - | TRBJ2-5 | TRBV2 | 15 | CASSPDRGRQETQYF | TGTGCCAGCAGTCCGGACAGGGGGCGGCAAGAGACCCAGTACTTC
- | - | TRBJ1-1 | TRBV7-8 | 16 | CASSLLGAGLNTEAFF | TGTGCCAGCAGCTTATTGGGTGCGGGCCTTAACACTGAAGCTTTCTTT
- | - | TRBJ1-3 | TRBV30 | 15 | CAWSPQGSSGNTIYF | TGTGCCTGGAGCCCACAAGGGAGCTCTGGAAACACCATATATTTT
- | - | TRBJ1-5 | TRBV7-9 | 11 | CASGDGRPQHF | TGTGCCAGCGGAGATGGAAGGCCCCAGCATTTT
- | - | TRBJ2-7 | TRBV5-4 | 15 | CASSPRGREDFEQYF | TGTGCCAGCAGCCCCCGTGGCAGGGAGGACTTCGAGCAGTACTTC
TRBD1 | - | TRBJ1-1 | TRBV3-1/TRBV3-2 | 16 | CASSQRTGGGRTEAFF | TGTGCCAGCAGCCAGAGAACAGGGGGAGGGCGGACTGAAGCTTTCTTT
- | - | TRBJ2-6 | TRBV6-5 | 14 | CASNHQSGANVLTF | TGTGCCAGCAACCATCAGTCTGGGGCCAACGTCCTGACTTTC
- | many | TRBJ1-2 | TRBV19 | 13 | CASSIFGDYGYTF | TGTGCCAGTAGTATATTCGGGGACTATGGCTACACCTTC
- | - | TRBJ1-5 | TRBV24-1 | 14 | CATSDLKGGQPQHF | TGTGCCACCAGTGATTTGAAGGGAGGGCAGCCCCAGCATTTT
- | - | TRBJ2-3 | TRBV24-1 | 12 | CATSESVDTQYF | TGTGCCACCAGTGAGTCAGTAGATACGCAGTATTTT
TRBD2 | - | TRBJ2-1 | TRBV28 | 12 | CASSSLAVSQFF | TGTGCCAGCAGTTCCCTAGCGGTTTCGCAGTTCTTC